Each of the 5 T cell receptor beta chains below was sequenced from the same sample in a study of blood T cell repertoires in COVID-19 (dated by TCRdb to 2020 to 2022). Libraries were prepared through the immunoSEQ multiplex PCR assay. In its TCRdb copy, this immuneACCESS table keeps in-frame sequences only and misses some clones. Where compared with another copy, unresolved V genes explain less than half of these, and the others have no known cause. Here the sample has roughly 250,000 clones; around 90% occur a single time. Roughly 0.8% of the sample is in the top ten clones. Sequenced input: peripheral blood. The receptors come from a woman in her 30s with acute or convalescent COVID-19.

This chain connects TRBV15 to TRBJ2-5, with D tentatively TRBD2 (7 bases). Trimming left V 5 bases short and J 5 bases short, with 15 bases between. The germline V gene encodes CDR1 LNHNV and CDR2 YYDKDF (reference sequence). This CDR3 region has 14 residues. The chain's CDR3 is CATSLGGGAETQYF. In DNA, the CDR3 is TGTGCCACCAGCCTAGGGGGAGGGGCGGAGACCCAGTACTTC.

This rearrangement joins TRBV14 to TRBJ2-1; TRBD2 might be the D (5 bases). Trimming pared 3 bases from V and 4 bases from J, leaving 16 bases between. The germline CDR1 and CDR2 sequences are SGHDN and FVKESK. The CDR3 has 16 residues. The CDR3 bases are TGTGCCAGCAGCCACCATGAGCGGAGGTGGTACAATGAGCAGTTCTTC. This codes for CASSHHERRWYNEQFF. Full variable domain (remainder filled in from reference TRBV14 and TRBJ2-1): EAGVTQFPSHSVIEKGQTVTLRCDPISGHDNLYWYRRVMGKEIKFLLHFVKESKQDESGMPNNRFLAERTGGTYSTLKVQPAELEDSGVYFCASSHHERRWYNEQFFGPGTRLTVL.

This sequence joins TRBV6-6 and TRBJ2-7, with 9 bases fitting TRBD1. Germline CDR1 MNHNY, CDR2 SVGAGI (reference sequence). CDR3 length: 15 amino acids. V was clipped by 6 bases and J by 3 bases; unmatched bases: 9. Here the CDR3 DNA reads TGTGCCAGCAGCCAACAGGGGGCGCTTTTCTACGAGCAGTACTTC. This codes for CASSQQGALFYEQYF.

The V gene is TRBV3-1 (or the pseudogene TRBV3-2), the J gene TRBJ2-1; 13 bases are shared with TRBD2. The CDR3 spans 18 residues. With 4 bases clipped from V and 9 bases from J, the junction kept 15 bases outside the gene matches. In germline, CDR1 is LGHDT, CDR2 YNNKEL (reference sequence). The CDR3 DNA sequence: TGTGCCAGCAGCCTCAACCAAGCGGGGACTAGCGGGATGGCTGAGCAGTTCTTC. It specifies CASSLNQAGTSGMAEQFF.

This chain links TRBV10-3 with TRBJ2-7; 8 nucleotides agree with TRBD2. Germline CDR1 is ENHRY and CDR2 is SYGVKD. This CDR3 is 15 amino acids long. J was trimmed by 4 bases and V by 4 bases; bases with no gene match: 9. The CDR3, as DNA: TGTGCCATCAGTGGTACAGCGGGAGTGCCTTACGAGCAGTACTTC. This gives the protein CAISGTAGVPYEQYF.